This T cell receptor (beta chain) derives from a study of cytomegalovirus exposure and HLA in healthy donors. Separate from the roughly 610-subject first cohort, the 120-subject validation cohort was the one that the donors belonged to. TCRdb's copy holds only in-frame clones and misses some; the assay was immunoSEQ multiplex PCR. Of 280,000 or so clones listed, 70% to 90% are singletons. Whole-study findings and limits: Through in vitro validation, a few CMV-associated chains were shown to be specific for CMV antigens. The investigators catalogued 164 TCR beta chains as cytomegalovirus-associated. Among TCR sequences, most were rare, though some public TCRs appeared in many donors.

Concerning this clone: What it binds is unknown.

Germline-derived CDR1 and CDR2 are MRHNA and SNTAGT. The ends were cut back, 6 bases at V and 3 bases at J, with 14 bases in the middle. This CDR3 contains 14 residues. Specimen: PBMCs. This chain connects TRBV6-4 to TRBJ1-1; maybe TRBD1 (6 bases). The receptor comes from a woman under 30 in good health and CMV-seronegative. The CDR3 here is CASSSWAGDTEAFF. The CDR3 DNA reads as TGTGCCAGCAGCTCCTGGGCAGGGGACACTGAAGCTTTCTTT.